This T cell receptor (beta chain) originates from a study of T cell repertoires in cytomegalovirus infection. About the research overall: A matching HLA type, together with CMV infection, was signaled by public TCR beta signatures.

As for this clonotype: No antigen is known for it.

Per germline, CDR1 MNHNS and CDR2 SASEGT. The CDR3 is made up of 16 amino acids. Trimming shortened V by 4 bases and J by 4 bases, and 19 bases separated the two germline ends. TCRdb redid the calling of the reads with MiXCR, one entry per CDR3 protein. The sample lists 640,000 or so distinct CDR3 sequences, about 33% occurring once. Points from the study as a whole: HLA-C-restricted CMV clonotypes gave the most frequent clonotype in two of eight donors.

The chain is built from TRBV6-1 and TRBJ1-2, with D perhaps matching TRBD1 (6 bases). This receptor was obtained from a human donor in good health (CMV status not recorded). Some clones in this sample may be carry-over from other donors' samples. Source: cultured PBMCs, taken from culture after CMV antigen stimulation. This CDR3 reads CASSVRLGGPPYGYTF. For the CDR3, the DNA is TGTGCCAGCAGTGTGCGGCTAGGGGGACCCCCCTATGGCTACACCTTC.